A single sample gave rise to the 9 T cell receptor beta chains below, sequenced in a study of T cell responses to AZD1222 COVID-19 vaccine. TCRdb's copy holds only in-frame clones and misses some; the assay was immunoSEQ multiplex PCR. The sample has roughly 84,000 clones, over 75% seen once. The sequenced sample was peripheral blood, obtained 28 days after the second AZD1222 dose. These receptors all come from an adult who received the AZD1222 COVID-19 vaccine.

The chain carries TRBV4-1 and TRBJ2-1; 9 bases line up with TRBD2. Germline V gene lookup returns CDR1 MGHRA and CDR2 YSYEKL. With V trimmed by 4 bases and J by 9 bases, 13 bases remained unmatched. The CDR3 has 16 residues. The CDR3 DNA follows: TGCGCCAGCAGCCCCTTCCGGACTAGCGCGGGGGGTGAGCAGTTCTTC. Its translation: CASSPFRTSAGGEQFF.

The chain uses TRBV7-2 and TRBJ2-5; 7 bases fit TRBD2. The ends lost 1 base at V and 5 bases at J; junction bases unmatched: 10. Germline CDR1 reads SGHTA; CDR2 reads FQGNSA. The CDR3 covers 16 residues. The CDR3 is CASSLVLARGPETQYF. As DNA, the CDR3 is TGTGCCAGCAGCTTAGTACTAGCGAGAGGGCCCGAGACCCAGTACTTC.

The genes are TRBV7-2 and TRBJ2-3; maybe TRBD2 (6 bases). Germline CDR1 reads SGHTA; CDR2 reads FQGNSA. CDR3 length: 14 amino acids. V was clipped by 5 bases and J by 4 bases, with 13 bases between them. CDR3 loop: CASSPTAGSDTQYF. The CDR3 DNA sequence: TGTGCCAGCAGCCCTACGGCGGGGTCAGATACGCAGTATTTT.

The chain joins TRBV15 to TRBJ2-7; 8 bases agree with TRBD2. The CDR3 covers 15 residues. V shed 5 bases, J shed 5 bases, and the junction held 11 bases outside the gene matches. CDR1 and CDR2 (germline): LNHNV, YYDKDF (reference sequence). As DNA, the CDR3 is TGTGCCACCAGCCGAAACCGACTAGCGAACGACGAGCAGTACTTC. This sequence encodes CATSRNRLANDEQYF.

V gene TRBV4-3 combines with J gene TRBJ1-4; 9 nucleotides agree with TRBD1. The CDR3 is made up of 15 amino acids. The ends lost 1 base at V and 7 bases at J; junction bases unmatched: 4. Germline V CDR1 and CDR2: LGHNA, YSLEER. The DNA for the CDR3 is TGCGCCAGCAGCCAAGTGACAGGGGGGGGTGAAAAACTGTTTTTT. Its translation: CASSQVTGGGEKLFF.

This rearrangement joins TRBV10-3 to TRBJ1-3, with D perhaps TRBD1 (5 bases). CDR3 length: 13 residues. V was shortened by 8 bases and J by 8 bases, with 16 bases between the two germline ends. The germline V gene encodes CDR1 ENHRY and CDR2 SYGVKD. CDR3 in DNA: TGTGCCATCCGTCACTCTTCGGGGGACACCATATATTTT. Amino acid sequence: CAIRHSSGDTIYF.

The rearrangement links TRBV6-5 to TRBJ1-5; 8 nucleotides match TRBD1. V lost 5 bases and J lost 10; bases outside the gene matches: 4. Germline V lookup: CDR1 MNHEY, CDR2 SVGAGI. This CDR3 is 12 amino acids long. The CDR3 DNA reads TGTGCCAGCAGTAACAGGGGGTCCCCCCAGCATTTT. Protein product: CASSNRGSPQHF.

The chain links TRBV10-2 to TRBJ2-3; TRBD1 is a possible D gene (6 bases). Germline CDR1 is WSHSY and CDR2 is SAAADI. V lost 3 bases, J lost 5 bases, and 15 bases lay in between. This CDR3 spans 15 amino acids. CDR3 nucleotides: TGCGCCAGCAGTGAAGCCAGGTCCAGGGGAGATACGCAGTATTTT. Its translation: CASSEARSRGDTQYF.

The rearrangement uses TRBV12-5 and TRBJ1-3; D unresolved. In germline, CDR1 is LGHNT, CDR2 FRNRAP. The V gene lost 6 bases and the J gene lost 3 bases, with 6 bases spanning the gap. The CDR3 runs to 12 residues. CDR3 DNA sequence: TGTGCTAGTGGCCTCGATGGAAACACCATATATTTT. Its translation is CASGLDGNTIYF.